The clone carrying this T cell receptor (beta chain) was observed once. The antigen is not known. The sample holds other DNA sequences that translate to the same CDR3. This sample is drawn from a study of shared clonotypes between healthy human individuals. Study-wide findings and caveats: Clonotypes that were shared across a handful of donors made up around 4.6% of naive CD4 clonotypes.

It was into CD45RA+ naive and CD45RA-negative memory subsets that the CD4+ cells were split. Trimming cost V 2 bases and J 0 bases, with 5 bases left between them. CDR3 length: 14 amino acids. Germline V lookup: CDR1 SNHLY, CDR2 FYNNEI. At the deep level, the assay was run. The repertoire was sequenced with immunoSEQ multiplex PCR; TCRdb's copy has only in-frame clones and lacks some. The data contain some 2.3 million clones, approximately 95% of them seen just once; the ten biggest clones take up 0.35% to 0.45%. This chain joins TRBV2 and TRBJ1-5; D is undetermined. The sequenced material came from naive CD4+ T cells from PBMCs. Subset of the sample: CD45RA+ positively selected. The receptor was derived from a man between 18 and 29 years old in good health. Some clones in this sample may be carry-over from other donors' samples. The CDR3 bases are TGTGCCAGCAGTGAATCGCTTAGCAATCAGCCCCAGCATTTT. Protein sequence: CASSESLSNQPQHF. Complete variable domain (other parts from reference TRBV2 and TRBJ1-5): EPEVTQTPSHQVTQMGQEVILRCVPISNHLYFYWYRQILGQKVEFLVSFYNNEISEKSEIFDDQFSVERPDGSNFTLKIRSTKLEDSAMYFCASSESLSNQPQHFGDGTRLSIL.